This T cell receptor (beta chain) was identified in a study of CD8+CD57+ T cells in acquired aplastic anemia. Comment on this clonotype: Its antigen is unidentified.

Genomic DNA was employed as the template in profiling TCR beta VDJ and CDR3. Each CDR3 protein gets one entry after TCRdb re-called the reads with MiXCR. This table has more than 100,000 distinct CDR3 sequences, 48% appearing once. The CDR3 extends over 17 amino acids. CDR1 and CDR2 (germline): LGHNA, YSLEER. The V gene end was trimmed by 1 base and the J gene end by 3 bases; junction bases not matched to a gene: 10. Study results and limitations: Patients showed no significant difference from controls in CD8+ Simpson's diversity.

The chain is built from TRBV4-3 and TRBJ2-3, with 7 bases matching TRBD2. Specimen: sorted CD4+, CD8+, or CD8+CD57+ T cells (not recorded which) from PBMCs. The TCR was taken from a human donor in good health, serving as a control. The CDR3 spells CASSQATGEGRTDTQYF. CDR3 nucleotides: TGCGCCAGCAGCCAAGCGACGGGGGAGGGGCGGACAGATACGCAGTATTTT.